The present T cell receptor (beta chain) was sequenced within a study of beta chain features in type 1 diabetes. The wider study: Regarding age, gender and cell yields, patients proved similar to healthy donors.

This clone has more than one count but fewer than ten. Its antigen is as yet unknown. Since all of the isolated RNA was reverse transcribed, expressed TCRB transcripts were what got sequenced. Sequencing used immunoSEQ multiplex PCR; TCRdb keeps in-frame clones, though not all of them. The sample shows under 300,000 clones, roughly 22% of them seen only once. The study's findings and limits: Shortening that was moderate but significant affected the TCRB CDR3s of Type 1 diabetes patients in all four CD4+ subsets.

J gave up 3 bases and V 6 bases, and 10 bases lay outside the gene matches. The germline V gene encodes CDR1 MNHEY and CDR2 SVGAGI. The CDR3 is 15 amino acids. The source is a woman aged 40-49 years with type 1 diabetes. This chain uses TRBV6-5 with TRBJ1-2; 7 bases fit TRBD1. The sample consisted of naive CD4+ T cells from blood. The CDR3 nucleotides read TGTGCCAGCAGACGACAGGGTCCGAGGGACTATGGCTACACCTTC. Translation: CASRRQGPRDYGYTF.